This is a list of T cell receptor beta chains from one sample in a study of blood T cell repertoires in COVID-19. The protocol was immunoSEQ multiplex PCR, while the TCRdb copy is restricted to in-frame clones and leaves out a portion. The profile shows about 25,000 clones, 65% to 90% of them singletons. Sequences were obtained from peripheral blood. Receptors originate from a man in his 70s with acute or convalescent COVID-19. CDR3s include the opening cysteine and the closing phenylalanine or tryptophan. A D gene is named only where the DNA matches it firmly. Some rows mark clone size as missing; the rest say once, few, many or name a class of expanded clone.

>TRBV19|-|TRBD1|TRBJ2-7
TGTGCCAGTAGTACCATACAGGGGGCGCGTTCCGAGCAGTACTTC
CASSTIQGARSEQYF
>TRBV7-2|-|TRBD2|TRBJ2-5
TGTGCCAGCAGCTTTCCTAGCGGGATGGCGGGGGAGACCCAGTACTTC
CASSFPSGMAGETQYF
>TRBV18|-|-|TRBJ2-3
TGTGCCAGCTCACCGGGCGAGACAGATACGCAGTATTTT
CASSPGETDTQYF
>TRBV5-4|-|-|TRBJ1-4
TGTGCCAGCAGCTTGTCTGGGCTTAATGAAAAACTGTTTTTT
CASSLSGLNEKLFF
>TRBV12-3/TRBV12-4|-|-|TRBJ2-1
TGTGCCAGCAGTTTTATCAGTGAGCAGTTCTTC
CASSFISEQFF
>TRBV7-3|-|TRBD2|TRBJ2-3
TGTGCCAGCAGCTACGGGACTAGCGGGGGGAAAGATACGCAGTATTTT
CASSYGTSGGKDTQYF
>TRBV5-1|-|-|TRBJ2-2
TGCGCCAGCAGCTTGGATGGAGGGCACGGGGAGCTGTTTTTT
CASSLDGGHGELFF
>TRBV5-6|-|-|TRBJ2-2
TGTGCCAGCAGGCTGGGCAGGAACACCGGGGAGCTGTTTTTT
CASRLGRNTGELFF
>TRBV19|-|TRBD2|TRBJ2-7
TGTGCCAGTAGTACCTTTCTTATGACGGGAGCGGGGGAGCAGTACTTC
CASSTFLMTGAGEQYF
>TRBV9|-|-|TRBJ1-4
TGTGCCAGCAGCGTAGCGGGATCTGAAAAACTGTTTTTT
CASSVAGSEKLFF
>TRBV10-3|-|-|TRBJ1-2
TGTGCCACCACCAGGGTAGCTAACTATGGCTACACCTTC
CATTRVANYGYTF
>TRBV6-5|-|-|TRBJ1-5
TGTGCCAGCAGCTCTTCAGGGGCGAGCAATCAGCCCCAGCATTTT
CASSSSGASNQPQHF
>TRBV10-2|-|TRBD1|TRBJ1-5
TGCGCCAGTAGAGGACAGGGAGTAGGGCAGCCCCAGCATTTT
CASRGQGVGQPQHF
>TRBV5-1|-|TRBD1|TRBJ1-2
TGCGCCAGCAGCGTTGGACAGGGCTTTGGCTACACCTTC
CASSVGQGFGYTF
>TRBV6-5|-|-|TRBJ1-3
TGTGCCAGCAGTTTCGGAGGGAGACTCTCTGGAAACACCATATATTTT
CASSFGGRLSGNTIYF
>TRBV6-2/TRBV6-3|-|-|TRBJ1-2
TGTGCCAGCAGTTCCCGGACAGCCAACTATGGCTACACCTTC
CASSSRTANYGYTF
>TRBV29-1|-|-|TRBJ1-2
TGCAGCGTTGTACAGTACAACTATGGCTACACCTTC
CSVVQYNYGYTF
>TRBV9|-|-|TRBJ1-3
TGTGCCAGCAGCTTTCAGTCGCAAAACACCATATATTTT
CASSFQSQNTIYF
>TRBV24-1|-|-|TRBJ2-7
TGTGCCACCAGTGATTCCCAGACAGGTTACGAGCAGTACTTC
CATSDSQTGYEQYF
>TRBV5-1|-|-|TRBJ1-6
TGCGCCAGCAGCCTGACAGTGTTAGGTTCACCCCTCCACTTT
CASSLTVLGSPLHF
>TRBV30|-|TRBD2|TRBJ2-1
TGTGCCGTTAGCGGGAGGGCCATCCGGGAGCAGTTCTTC
CAVSGRAIREQFF
>TRBV18|-|TRBD1|TRBJ2-3
TGTGCCAGCTCACCCTCAGGGGGCAGGACAGATACGCAGTATTTT
CASSPSGGRTDTQYF
>TRBV9|-|-|TRBJ1-6
TGTGCCAGCAGCGTCGGCTCAACGGGATCACCCCTCCACTTT
CASSVGSTGSPLHF
>TRBV7-2|-|-|TRBJ2-7
TGTGCCAGCAGCCTCCTATACGAGCAGTACTTC
CASSLLYEQYF
>TRBV2|-|-|TRBJ2-6
TGTGCCAGCAGTGTAGGCCCTCGTGGGACACCTCTCGGGGGGGCCAACGTCCTGACTTTC
CASSVGPRGTPLGGANVLTF
>TRBV7-2|-|TRBD1|TRBJ1-2
TGTGCCAGCAGCTTGGGGCGGACAGGGGAGAACCATGGCTACACCTTC
CASSLGRTGENHGYTF
>TRBV9|-|-|TRBJ2-7
TGTGCCAGCAGCGTGAAACAGGTCGACTACGAGCAGTACTTC
CASSVKQVDYEQYF
>TRBV2|-|-|TRBJ1-2
TGTGCCAGCAGTGCGCGCGGGGCAAGGAGCTATGGCTACACCTTC
CASSARGARSYGYTF
>TRBV27|-|-|TRBJ1-5
TGTGCCAGCAGTTTAGGAGGATGGCGAAATCAGCCCCAGCATTTT
CASSLGGWRNQPQHF
>TRBV5-1|-|TRBD1|TRBJ2-2
TGCGCCAGCAGCTTGACAGGGGGAACCGGGGAGCTGTTTTTT
CASSLTGGTGELFF
>TRBV19|-|TRBD1|TRBJ1-1
TGTGCCAGTCACCGGGACAGGGGAGGTACTGAAGCTTTCTTT
CASHRDRGGTEAFF
>TRBV4-3|-|-|TRBJ2-5
TGCGCCAGCAGCGGGCAGACGCAAGAGACCCAGTACTTC
CASSGQTQETQYF
>TRBV6-1|-|TRBD1|TRBJ1-1
TGTGCCAGCAGTGGGGGGACAGGAAGCATGAACACTGAAGCTTTCTTT
CASSGGTGSMNTEAFF
>TRBV6-5|-|TRBD1|TRBJ1-2
TGTGCCAGCAGCATGACAGGGCCCTATGGCTACACCTTC
CASSMTGPYGYTF
>TRBV2|-|-|TRBJ2-2
TGTGCCAGCAGCCGGGGACAAAAGAACACCGGGGAGCTGTTTTTT
CASSRGQKNTGELFF
>TRBV7-9|-|-|TRBJ2-5
TGTGCCAGCAGCTTGACGGGGGAAGAGACCCAGTACTTC
CASSLTGEETQYF
>TRBV6-1|-|TRBD1|TRBJ2-7
TGTGCCAGCAGTGAAGCGCGTGCACAGGGGTACGAGCAGTACTTC
CASSEARAQGYEQYF
>TRBV27|-|TRBD1|TRBJ1-4
TGTGCCAGCAGTTTAGGGACAGGGGTGGAAAAACTGTTTTTT
CASSLGTGVEKLFF
>TRBV28|-|TRBD1|TRBJ1-2
TGTGCCAGCAGTCAACCGGGACAGAACTATGGCTACACCTTC
CASSQPGQNYGYTF
>TRBV30|-|-|TRBJ1-2
TGTGCCTGGACAGTTAACTATGGCTACACCTTC
CAWTVNYGYTF
>TRBV10-2|-|TRBD2|TRBJ2-3
TGCGCCAGCAGCTTTCTTAGCGGGGGGGGGACAGATACGCAGTATTTT
CASSFLSGGGTDTQYF
>TRBV13|-|TRBD1|TRBJ2-7
TGTGCCAGCAGCTTCACGACAGGGGGACGGTACTTC
CASSFTTGGRYF
>TRBV11-1|-|-|TRBJ2-4
TGTGCCAGCAGCTCCGGCAGTTTAGCGGACATTCAGTACTTC
CASSSGSLADIQYF
>TRBV30|-|TRBD1|TRBJ1-1
TGTGCCTCCAGACAGGGGAGGACTGAAGCTTTCTTT
CASRQGRTEAFF
>TRBV20-1|few|-|TRBJ1-4
TGCAGTGCTAGTTCAGGGGTGGTCGAAAAACTGTTTTTT
CSASSGVVEKLFF
>TRBV30|few|-|TRBJ1-5
TGTGCCTGGAGCGCTCAGATTGATCAGCCCCAGCATTTT
CAWSAQIDQPQHF
>TRBV6-6|-|-|TRBJ2-7
TGTGCCAGCAGTTACTCGGTAGCGGGACAGTACGAGCAGTACTTC
CASSYSVAGQYEQYF
>TRBV6-5|-|-|TRBJ2-7
TGTGCCAGCCCGGGAGTCTACGAGCAGTACTTC
CASPGVYEQYF
>TRBV19|-|-|TRBJ1-4
TGTGCCAGTAGTTCTGGACGGGGAGGTGAAAAACTGTTTTTT
CASSSGRGGEKLFF
>TRBV19|-|TRBD1|TRBJ2-7
TGTGCCAGTAGTACCTGGGACAGGGTCTACGAGCAGTACTTC
CASSTWDRVYEQYF
>TRBV2|-|TRBD1|TRBJ1-2
TGTGCCAGCAGGCTTCCGGACAGGGCCGTTTATGGCTACACCTTC
CASRLPDRAVYGYTF
>TRBV7-9|-|-|TRBJ1-4
TGTGCCAGCGACCTCGGAGATGAAAAACTGTTTTTT
CASDLGDEKLFF
>TRBV13|-|-|TRBJ2-2
TGTGCCAGCAGCTTAGGGCTATTAAACACCGGGGAGCTGTTTTTT
CASSLGLLNTGELFF
>TRBV7-2|few|-|TRBJ2-3
TGTGCCAGCAGGTCCGGACTTACAGATACAACGCAGTATTTT
CASRSGLTDTTQYF
>TRBV5-1|-|-|TRBJ1-4
TGCGCCAGCAGCTTAGGACAGAGTACTAATGAAAAACTGTTTTTT
CASSLGQSTNEKLFF
>TRBV3-1/TRBV3-2|few|-|TRBJ1-2
TGTGCCAGCAGCCAAGATATCAGGGGAGTAGGCTATGGCTACACCTTC
CASSQDIRGVGYGYTF
>TRBV24-1|-|TRBD1|TRBJ2-7
TGTGCCACTCAACCACAGGGGGCCCACGAGCAGTACTTC
CATQPQGAHEQYF